This T cell receptor beta chain was retrieved from a study of high-grade serous ovarian cancer treatment subgroups. The assay was immunoSEQ multiplex PCR, and TCRdb's table has in-frame clones only and misses some. This table holds about 30,000 clones, about 81% found once. Tumor samples were obtained before definitive surgery or chemotherapy. The CDR3 runs 15 residues. The V and J ends lost 2 bases and 5 bases respectively, with 12 bases between them. The germline V gene encodes CDR1 SGHVS and CDR2 FQNEAQ. V and J are TRBV7-8 and TRBJ2-2; possible D gene TRBD2, 5 bases. The sequencing sample was made of tumor tissue. The TCR was taken from a human donor with high-grade serous ovarian cancer. The CDR3 DNA follows: TGTGCCAGCAGCTTACAGGCGGGCAATACCGGGGAGCTGTTTTTT. This encodes CASSLQAGNTGELFF.